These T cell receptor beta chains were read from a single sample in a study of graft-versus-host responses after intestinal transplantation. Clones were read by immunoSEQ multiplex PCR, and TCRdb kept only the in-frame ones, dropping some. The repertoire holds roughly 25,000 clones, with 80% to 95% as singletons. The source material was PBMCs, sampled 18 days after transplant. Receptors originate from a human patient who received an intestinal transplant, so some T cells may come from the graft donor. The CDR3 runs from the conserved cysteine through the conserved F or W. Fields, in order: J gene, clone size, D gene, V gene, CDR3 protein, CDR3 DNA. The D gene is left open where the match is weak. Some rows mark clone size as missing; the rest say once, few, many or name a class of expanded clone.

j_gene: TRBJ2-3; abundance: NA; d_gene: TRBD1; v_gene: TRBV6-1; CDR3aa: CASSGQGTDTQYF; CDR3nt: TGTGCCAGCAGTGGACAGGGGACAGATACGCAGTATTTT
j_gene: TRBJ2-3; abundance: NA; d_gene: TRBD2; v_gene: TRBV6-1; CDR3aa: CASSELAGGPSTDTQYF; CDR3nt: TGTGCCAGCAGTGAACTAGCGGGGGGTCCCAGCACAGATACGCAGTATTTT
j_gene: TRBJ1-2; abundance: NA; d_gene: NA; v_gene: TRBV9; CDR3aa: CASSPGTAYGYTF; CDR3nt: TGTGCCAGCAGCCCCGGGACGGCCTATGGCTACACCTTC
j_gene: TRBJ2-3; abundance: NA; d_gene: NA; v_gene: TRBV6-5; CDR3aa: CASTSTPTGTDTQYF; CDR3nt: TGTGCCAGCACTTCTACACCTACCGGGACAGATACGCAGTATTTT
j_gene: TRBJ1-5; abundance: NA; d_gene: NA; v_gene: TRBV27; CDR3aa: CASSLYGVSAQPQHF; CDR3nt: TGTGCCAGCAGTTTATACGGGGTATCGGCTCAGCCCCAGCATTTT
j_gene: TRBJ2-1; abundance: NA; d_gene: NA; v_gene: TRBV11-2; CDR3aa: CASSGNNEQFF; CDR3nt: TGTGCCAGCAGCGGAAACAATGAGCAGTTCTTC
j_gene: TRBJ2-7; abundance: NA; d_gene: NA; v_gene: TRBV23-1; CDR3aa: CASSQLGTRIQGAAYEQYF; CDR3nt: TGCGCCAGCAGTCAATTGGGGACGAGGATCCAGGGTGCAGCTTACGAGCAGTACTTC
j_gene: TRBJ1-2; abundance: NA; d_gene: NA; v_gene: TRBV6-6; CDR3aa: CASSPDAHDYTF; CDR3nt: TGTGCCAGCAGTCCAGACGCTCATGACTACACCTTC
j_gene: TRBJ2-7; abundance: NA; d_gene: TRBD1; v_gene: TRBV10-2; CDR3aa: CASGDREQYF; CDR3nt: TGCGCCAGCGGGGACAGGGAGCAGTACTTC
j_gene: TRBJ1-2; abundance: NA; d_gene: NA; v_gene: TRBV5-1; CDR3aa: CASSPGLANYGYTF; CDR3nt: TGCGCCAGCAGCCCGGGACTGGCGAACTATGGCTACACCTTC
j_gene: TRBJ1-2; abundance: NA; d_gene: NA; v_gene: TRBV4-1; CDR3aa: CASSPAGTLYGYTF; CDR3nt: TGCGCCAGCAGCCCGGCGGGGACGCTCTATGGCTACACCTTC
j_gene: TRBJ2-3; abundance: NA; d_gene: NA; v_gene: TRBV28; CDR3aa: CASSMTGLSTDTQYF; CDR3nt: TGTGCCAGCAGTATGACAGGACTTAGCACAGATACGCAGTATTTT
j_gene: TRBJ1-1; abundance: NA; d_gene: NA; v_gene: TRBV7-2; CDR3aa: CASSLDRRYRPFTEAFF; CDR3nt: TGTGCCAGCAGCTTAGATAGAAGATATAGACCCTTCACTGAAGCTTTCTTT
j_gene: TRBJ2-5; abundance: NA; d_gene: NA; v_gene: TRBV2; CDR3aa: CASSLQGQETQYF; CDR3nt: TGTGCCAGCAGCCTACAGGGACAAGAGACCCAGTACTTC
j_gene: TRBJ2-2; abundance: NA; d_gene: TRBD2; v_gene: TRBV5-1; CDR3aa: CASSRGLAGGTGELFF; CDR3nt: TGCGCCAGCAGCCGGGGACTAGCGGGGGGCACCGGGGAGCTGTTTTTT
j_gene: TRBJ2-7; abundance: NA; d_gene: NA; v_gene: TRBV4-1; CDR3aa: CASSQDRVRYEQYF; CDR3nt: TGCGCCAGCAGCCAAGATCGAGTCCGCTACGAGCAGTACTTC
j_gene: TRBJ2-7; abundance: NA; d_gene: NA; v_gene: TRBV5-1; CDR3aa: CASSGAGMYEQYF; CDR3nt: TGCGCCAGCAGTGGGGCAGGGATGTACGAGCAGTACTTC
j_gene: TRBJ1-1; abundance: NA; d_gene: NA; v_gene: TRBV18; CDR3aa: CASSPPLYTEAFF; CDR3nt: TGTGCCAGCTCACCACCCCTGTACACTGAAGCTTTCTTT
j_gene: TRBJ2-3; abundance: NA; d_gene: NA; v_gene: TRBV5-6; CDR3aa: CASSFGVETDTQYF; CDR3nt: TGTGCCAGCAGCTTCGGAGTAGAAACAGATACGCAGTATTTT
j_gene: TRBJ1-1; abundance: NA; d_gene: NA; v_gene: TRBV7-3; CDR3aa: CASSSRQNTEAFF; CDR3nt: TGTGCCAGCAGCTCGCGACAGAACACTGAAGCTTTCTTT
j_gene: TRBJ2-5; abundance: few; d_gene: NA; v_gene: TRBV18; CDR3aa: CASSPRGGGETQYF; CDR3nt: TGTGCCAGCTCACCGAGGGGGGGCGGCGAGACCCAGTACTTC
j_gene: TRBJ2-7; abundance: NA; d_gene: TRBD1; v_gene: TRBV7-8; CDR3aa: CASSTRQGGYEQYF; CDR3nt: TGTGCCAGCAGCACGCGACAGGGGGGGTACGAGCAGTACTTC
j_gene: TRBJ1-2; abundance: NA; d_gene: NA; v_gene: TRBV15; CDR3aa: CATSGAGPGYTF; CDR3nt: TGTGCCACCAGCGGGGCAGGGCCTGGCTACACCTTC
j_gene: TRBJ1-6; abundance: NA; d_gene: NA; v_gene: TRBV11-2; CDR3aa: CASSLGEGPGSPLHF; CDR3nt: TGTGCCAGCAGCTTAGGGGAGGGGCCGGGTTCACCCCTCCACTTT
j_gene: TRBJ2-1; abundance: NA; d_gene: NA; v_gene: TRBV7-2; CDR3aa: CASSPTLGGAMNEQFF; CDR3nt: TGTGCCAGCAGCCCCACATTGGGGGGGGCCATGAATGAGCAGTTCTTC
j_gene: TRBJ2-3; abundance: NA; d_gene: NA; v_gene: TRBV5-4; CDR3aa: CASRIGITDTQYF; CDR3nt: TGTGCCAGCAGGATTGGGATCACAGATACGCAGTATTTT
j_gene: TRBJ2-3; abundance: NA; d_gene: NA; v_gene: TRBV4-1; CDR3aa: CASSPGDSYTDTQYF; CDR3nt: TGCGCCAGCAGCCCGGGAGACAGTTACACAGATACGCAGTATTTT
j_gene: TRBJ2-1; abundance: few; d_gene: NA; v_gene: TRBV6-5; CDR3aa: CASRSYNEQFF; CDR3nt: TGTGCCAGCAGGAGTTACAATGAGCAGTTCTTC
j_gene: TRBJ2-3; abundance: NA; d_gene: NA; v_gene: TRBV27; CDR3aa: CASSSPIADFQDTQYF; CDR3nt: TGTGCCAGCAGCTCCCCTATAGCGGACTTTCAGGATACGCAGTATTTT